This section outlines one TCR beta chain sequence together with its context. CDR3 size: 14 residues. Trimming removed 7 bases from V and 7 bases from J, with 17 bases in between. Looked up from germline, CDR1 is MNHEY and CDR2 is SVGAGI. The authors' processing: The assay estimated nucleated cells by amplifying reference gene primers. TCRdb's copy holds only in-frame clones and misses some; the assay was immunoSEQ multiplex PCR. Clone size and the V and J calls come from that table; the DNA yielded D and trimming. The sample consists of under 350,000 clones, approximately 90% of them appearing once. This sample was taken from a study of blood T cell repertoires in COVID-19. For the study at large: Both acute and convalescent COVID-19 samples were obtained from the United States, Italy and Spain. T cells, B-cell-depleted T cells, or PBMCs supplied cDNA or gDNA.

Sequenced: peripheral blood. V and J are TRBV6-5 and TRBJ1-5; a possible D gene is TRBD1 (5 bases). The clonotype originates from a man aged 35 to 55 with acute or convalescent COVID-19. CDR3 protein: CASTLTGGEQPQHF. The CDR3 DNA sequence: TGTGCCAGCACCCTCACAGGAGGGGAGCAGCCCCAGCATTTT.